One TCR beta chain is described in this entry. As yet, its antigen is unknown. One junction end does not reproduce the germline sequence, and a read error may be involved. This entry comes from a study of tumor and adjacent non-tumor tissue in lung cancer. Looking at the study overall: On average, productive TCRbeta reads reached roughly 4 million per sample.

TCRbeta libraries were built with three rounds of nested PCR, modified from ARM-PCR. TCRdb called the multiplex PCR reads again in MiXCR, with one record for every CDR3 protein. The sample contains 220,000 or so distinct CDR3 sequences, less than 80% of which appear only once. The template was RNA from unsorted bulk tissue. Chemotherapy-naive patients with new lung cancer underwent thoracic surgery in China, August–November 2014. Study-wide results and caveats: Patients with more diverse tumor TCRs had worse survival. Significantly higher TCR diversity was found in tumor than normal lung.

Germline CDR1 and CDR2: SGHAT and FQDESV (reference sequence). The CDR3 spans 14 residues. V gene TRBV11-1 combines with J gene TRBJ1-2; D gene unclear. This receptor was identified in a man in his 60s with non-small cell lung cancer. Sequencing used lung tumor tissue. This CDR3 is CASSTGPLNYGYAF. CDR3 in DNA: TGTGCCAGCAGCACGGGCCCGTTAAACTATGGCTACGCCTTC.